This section outlines one T cell receptor beta chain sequence together with its context. This sample is part of a study of blood T cell repertoires in COVID-19. As for the study in general: Researchers got acute and convalescent COVID-19 samples from the United States, Italy and Spain. In each case, the material was cDNA or gDNA derived from T cells, B-cell-depleted T cells, or PBMCs.

The CDR3 has 13 amino acids. In germline, CDR1 is SGHRS, CDR2 YFSETQ. V lost 2 bases and J 2 bases, leaving 5 bases between the germline ends. Repertoires were generated with immunoSEQ multiplex PCR, while TCRdb's copy carries only in-frame clones and drops some. The top ten hold 15% to 20% of the sample, which has about 76,000 clones, 75% to 90% seen once. The gene calls are TRBV5-1 and TRBJ2-1; D remains unclear. The clonotype originates from a human donor in a cohort sampled during active COVID-19. The specimen sequenced was peripheral blood. CDR3 DNA sequence: TGCGCCAGCAGCTTTAGTGCCTACAATGAGCAGTTCTTC. Translated, it gives CASSFSAYNEQFF.